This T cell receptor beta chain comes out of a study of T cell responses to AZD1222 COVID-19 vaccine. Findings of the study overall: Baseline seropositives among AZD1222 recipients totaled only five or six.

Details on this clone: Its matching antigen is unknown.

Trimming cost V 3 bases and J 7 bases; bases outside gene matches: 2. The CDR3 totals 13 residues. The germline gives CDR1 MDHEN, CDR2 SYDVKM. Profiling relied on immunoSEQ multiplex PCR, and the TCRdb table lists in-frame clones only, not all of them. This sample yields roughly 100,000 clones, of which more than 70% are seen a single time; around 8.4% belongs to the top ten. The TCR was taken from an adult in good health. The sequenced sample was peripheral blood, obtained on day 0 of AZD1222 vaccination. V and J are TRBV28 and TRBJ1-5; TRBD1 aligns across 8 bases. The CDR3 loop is CASSLGQDQPQHF. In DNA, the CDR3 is TGTGCCAGCAGTTTGGGACAGGACCAGCCCCAGCATTTT.